These T cell receptor beta chains were read from a single sample in a study of T cells in Graves' hyperthyroidism and ophthalmopathy. TCRdb analysed the multiplex PCR reads with MiXCR anew, one entry per CDR3 protein. The data hold around 580,000 distinct CDR3 sequences, with under 60% observed a single time. The sequenced material came from peripheral blood or thyroid tissue (not recorded which). These receptors all stem from a woman aged 18 to 35 with Graves' hyperthyroidism. Each CDR3 is given with its conserved first and last residue. D genes are given only for firm matches. Not every row has a clone size; where given, it reads once, few, many or a size class.

D	size	V	J	DNA	CDR3
.	many	TRBV5-1	TRBJ2-2	TGCGCCAGCAGCTTGGAGGCGGCCGGGGAGCTGTTTTTT	CASSLEAAGELFF
.	few	TRBV6-1	TRBJ2-2	TGTGCCAGCAGTGACGCCGGGTCTGTTCACACCGGGGAGCTGTTTTTT	CASSDAGSVHTGELFF
.	once	TRBV20-1	TRBJ1-2	TGCAGTGCTAGAGTCCAGGCAAACAGGGCGTCTAACTATGGCTACACCTTC	CSARVQANRASNYGYTF
TRBD1	.	TRBV20-1	TRBJ1-5	TGCAGTGCTACCACAGGGGGCAGGGGAGACCAGCCCCAGCATTTT	CSATTGGRGDQPQHF
.	few	TRBV6-5	TRBJ2-2	TGTGCCAGCAGGCACAGCTCGAACACCGGGGAGCTGTTTTTT	CASRHSSNTGELFF
TRBD2	.	TRBV20-1	TRBJ2-5	TGCAGTGCTAGAGGGATTAGCGGGAGGTACCAAGAGACCCAGTACTTC	CSARGISGRYQETQYF
TRBD2	.	TRBV7-2	TRBJ2-1	TGTGCCAGCAGCCGACTAGCGGGAGTATCCTACAATGAGCAGTTCTTC	CASSRLAGVSYNEQFF
.	.	TRBV7-9	TRBJ1-5	TGTGCCAGCAGCCAACCGGGTTCAATCGGGGCCAACCAGCCCCAGCATTTT	CASSQPGSIGANQPQHF
.	.	TRBV29-1	TRBJ1-2	TGCAGCGCCACCAGTGATCAGGGGAACTATGGCTACACCTTC	CSATSDQGNYGYTF
.	many	TRBV12-3/TRBV12-4	TRBJ2-7	TGTGCCAGCAGTTTCGGGTTATCATACGAGCAGTACTTC	CASSFGLSYEQYF
TRBD1	.	TRBV20-1	TRBJ1-2	TGCAGTGCTAGAGAATGGAGGAGAGACAGGGGGAGGGGCTACACCTTC	CSAREWRRDRGRGYTF
.	many	TRBV24-1	TRBJ1-5	TGTGCCACCAGTGATCTCCAAGGGCAGCCCCAGCATTTT	CATSDLQGQPQHF
TRBD1	many	TRBV4-1	TRBJ1-6	TGCGCCAGCAGCCATCTTGGACAGGGCCCTAATTCACCCCTCCACTTT	CASSHLGQGPNSPLHF
TRBD1	many	TRBV7-9	TRBJ1-1	TGTGCCAGCAGCTTATCCAGGGGGTTCACTGAAGCTTTCTTT	CASSLSRGFTEAFF
.	many	TRBV7-2	TRBJ1-2	TGTGCCAGCAGCTTAGAGGGGGGTGTAAGCTATGGCTACACCTTC	CASSLEGGVSYGYTF
TRBD1	.	TRBV7-3	TRBJ2-7	TGTGCCAGCAGCCCGGGACAGGGGGGACATAATGAGCAGTACTTC	CASSPGQGGHNEQYF
.	.	TRBV7-2	TRBJ1-6	TGTGCCAGCAGTTCGGAAGCTTCCCAGAATTCACCCTTCCACTTT	CASSSEASQNSPFHF
.	.	TRBV20-1	TRBJ1-6	TGCAGTGCTAGAGTAGACCCGAGCTCCTATAATTCACCCCTCCACTTT	CSARVDPSSYNSPLHF
TRBD1	.	TRBV13	TRBJ2-6	TGTGCCAGCAGCAGGCAACAGGGGGCCCTTTCCTCTGGGGCCAACGTCCTGACTTTC	CASSRQQGALSSGANVLTF
.	many	TRBV9	TRBJ2-2	TGTGCCAGCAGCTCTGGACTGGAGACCGGGGAGCTGTTTTTT	CASSSGLETGELFF
.	many	TRBV24-1	TRBJ2-6	TGTGCCACCAGTGATGCTACCATGGCTGGGGCCAACGTCCTGACTTTC	CATSDATMAGANVLTF
.	many	TRBV7-6	TRBJ2-7	TGTGCCTCCCCACCCGGCCTTGGCTACGAGCAGTACTTC	CASPPGLGYEQYF
TRBD1	many	TRBV2	TRBJ1-1	TGTGCCAGCAGGCTTGACAGGGCCACTGAAGCTTTCTTT	CASRLDRATEAFF
.	many	TRBV20-1	TRBJ2-2	TGCAGTGCTAGAGACCTGTCCACCGGGGAGCTGTTTTTT	CSARDLSTGELFF
.	.	TRBV29-1	TRBJ2-1	TGCAGCGTTCTCAACCCGTACAATGAGCAGTTCTTC	CSVLNPYNEQFF
.	.	TRBV29-1	TRBJ2-7	TGCAGCGGGGGACAGGCGGGAGGTAACGAGCAGTACTTC	CSGGQAGGNEQYF
.	many	TRBV20-1	TRBJ1-2	TGCAGTGTGTCCCGGGACTATGGCTACACCTTC	CSVSRDYGYTF
TRBD2	.	TRBV29-1	TRBJ2-7	TGCAGCTTTGTACGACTAGCGGGAGAATTATACGAGCAGTACTTC	CSFVRLAGELYEQYF
TRBD1	many	TRBV6-5	TRBJ1-5	TGTGCCAGCAGACCAGCCCTTAAACTGCCGGGACAGATCAATCAGCCCCAGCATTTT	CASRPALKLPGQINQPQHF
.	.	TRBV4-3	TRBJ2-7	TGCGCCAGCAGCCAAGATAAGGCAGACTACGAGCAGTACTTC	CASSQDKADYEQYF
.	.	TRBV19	TRBJ1-4	TGTGCCAGTAGTCCTAACGTGGGGACTTTTAGGGATGAAAAACTGTTTTTT	CASSPNVGTFRDEKLFF
.	many	TRBV12-3/TRBV12-4	TRBJ1-3	TGTGCCAGCAGGGAGTTAACCGGAAACACCATATATTTT	CASRELTGNTIYF
.	.	TRBV4-1	TRBJ2-5	TGCGCCAGCAGCCAAGATCTGGGGGAGACCCAGTGCTTC	CASSQDLGETQCF
.	.	TRBV7-9	TRBJ2-7	TGTGCCAGCAGCTTAAGCCCCGGACACTACGAGCAGTACTTC	CASSLSPGHYEQYF
TRBD1	once	TRBV9	TRBJ2-7	TGTGCCAGCAGCGTGGGGGACAGTAAAGACTACGAGCAGTACTTC	CASSVGDSKDYEQYF
.	many	TRBV12-3/TRBV12-4	TRBJ2-2	TGTGCCAGCAGTTTGTCCCATGCGGCCGGGGAGCTGTTTTTT	CASSLSHAAGELFF
TRBD2	.	TRBV15	TRBJ2-5	TGTGCCACCAGCAGCCCCGGACTAGCGGGAGGTGGGGAGACCCAGTACTTC	CATSSPGLAGGGETQYF
.	.	TRBV10-3	TRBJ2-7	TGTGCCATCAGTGAGTCGGGCTCCCTGGCGGAGATGGAGTACTTC	CAISESGSLAEMEYF
.	.	TRBV7-9	TRBJ1-4	TGTGCCAGCAGCTTAGCGTGGGGGTCGAATGAAAAACTGTTTTTT	CASSLAWGSNEKLFF
.	.	TRBV6-5	TRBJ1-6	TGTGCCAGCAGTTACGGGACACCGGGTTCACCCCTCCACTTT	CASSYGTPGSPLHF
.	many	TRBV29-1	TRBJ2-2	TGCAGCGTTGAAGATCGCCGGAACACCGGGGAGCTGTTTTTT	CSVEDRRNTGELFF
.	once	TRBV2	TRBJ2-3	TGTGCCAGCAACAGGGACTTCACAGATACGCAGTATTTT	CASNRDFTDTQYF
.	many	TRBV5-8	TRBJ2-5	TGTGCCAGCAGCTTGGCCGTGGCTTCAGGGGAGACCCAGTACTTC	CASSLAVASGETQYF
TRBD1	many	TRBV12-5	TRBJ1-1	TGTGCTAGTGGGCCTGACAGGGAGAGTGAAGCTTTCTTT	CASGPDRESEAFF
TRBD1	many	TRBV7-2	TRBJ2-7	TGTGCCAGCAGTTCCGGGACAGCGTCTCACGAGCAGTACTTC	CASSSGTASHEQYF
.	.	TRBV20-1	TRBJ1-3	TGCAGTGCACGGCCGGCGGGCTATGGCTACACCATATATTTT	CSARPAGYGYTIYF